The sample holds a few counts of the clone carrying this T cell receptor (beta chain). Its antigen is still unknown. This sample was taken from a study of cytomegalovirus exposure and HLA in healthy donors. Study outcomes and limitations: A list of 150 or so TCR beta chains associated with cytomegalovirus was given. TCR association rates varied by HLA locus in a later analysis, with DRB1 highest and HLA-C lowest. Some V segments, including TRBV6-2 and TRBV6-3, were excluded as indistinguishable.

Amplification used 60 Vbeta primers and 13 Jbeta primers. Assay used: immunoSEQ multiplex PCR; TCRdb lists only in-frame clones, some missing. The sample carries about 160,000 clones, roughly 85% recorded once. The V gene's germline CDR1 is LNHNV and CDR2 YYDKDF (reference sequence). CDR3 length: 16 residues. With V trimmed by 2 bases and J by 6 bases, 5 bases remained unmatched. This sequence was found in a woman aged 45-65 years in good health and CMV-seronegative. This chain uses TRBV15 with TRBJ2-3, with 13 bases lining up with TRBD2. The source material was PBMCs. CDR3 sequence (DNA): TGTGCCACCAGCAGAACTAGCGGGGGGGCATCGGATACGCAGTATTTT. It encodes CATSRTSGGASDTQYF. Full variable domain (rest looked up from reference TRBV15 and TRBJ2-3): DAMVIQNPRYQVTQFGKPVTLSCSQTLNHNVMYWYQQKSSQAPKLLFHYYDKDFNNEADTPDNFQSRRPNTSFCFLDIRSPGLGDTAMYLCATSRTSGGASDTQYFGPGTRLTVL.